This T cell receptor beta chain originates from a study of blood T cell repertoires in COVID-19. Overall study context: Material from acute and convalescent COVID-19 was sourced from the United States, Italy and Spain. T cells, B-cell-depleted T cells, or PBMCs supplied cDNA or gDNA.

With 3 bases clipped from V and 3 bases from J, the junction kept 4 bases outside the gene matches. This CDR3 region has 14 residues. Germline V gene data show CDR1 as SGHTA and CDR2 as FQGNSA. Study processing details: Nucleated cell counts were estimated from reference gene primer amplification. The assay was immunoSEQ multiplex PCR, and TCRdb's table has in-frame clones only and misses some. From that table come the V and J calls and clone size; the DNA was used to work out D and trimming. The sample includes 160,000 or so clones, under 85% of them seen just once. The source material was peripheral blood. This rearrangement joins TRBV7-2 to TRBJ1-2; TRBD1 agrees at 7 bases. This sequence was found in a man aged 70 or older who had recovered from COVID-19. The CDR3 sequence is CASSFDRDYYGYTF. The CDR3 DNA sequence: TGTGCCAGCAGCTTTGACAGGGATTACTATGGCTACACCTTC.